Following are 13 T cell receptor beta chains from one sample sequenced in a study of shared clonotypes between healthy human individuals. The assay was immunoSEQ multiplex PCR, and TCRdb's table has in-frame clones only and misses some. The sample consists of approximately 320,000 clones, approximately 79% of them appearing once. The specimen sequenced was memory CD4+ T cells sorted from blood. Subset here: CD45RA-negative fraction. The source is a man aged 25 to 40 in good health.

The chain employs TRBV5-1 and TRBJ2-7; 11 positions agree with TRBD2. Germline CDR1 and CDR2: SGHRS and YFSETQ. V lost 5 bases, J lost 6 bases, and 16 bases stayed unmatched. The CDR3 loop spans 17 amino acids. CDR3 nucleotide sequence: TGCGCCAGCAGTCCGATCTTAGCGGGAGGGTCCGGGGTCGAGCAGTACTTC. Protein: CASSPILAGGSGVEQYF.

The chain combines TRBV11-2 with TRBJ2-7, with TRBD1 identical over 9 bases. With V trimmed by 1 base and J by 3 bases, 4 bases remained unmatched. The CDR3 extends over 15 amino acids. Germline V gives CDR1 SGHAT, CDR2 FQNNGV. In DNA, the CDR3 is TGTGCCAGCAGCTTAGTCACAGGGGGCCTCTACGAGCAGTACTTC. This sequence encodes CASSLVTGGLYEQYF.

The V call is TRBV4-3, the J call TRBJ2-1; 8 bases line up with TRBD2. There are 17 residues in the CDR3. V shed 0 bases and J 6 bases; nucleotides not matched to a gene: 10. Germline V gene sequence: CDR1 LGHNA, CDR2 YSLEER. CDR3 DNA: TGCGCCAGCAGCCAAGACCTTGGGGGACTAGTACTCAATGAGCAGTTCTTC. Its translation: CASSQDLGGLVLNEQFF.

This clone was detected once. J is TRBJ2-1 and V is TRBV28; a possible D gene is TRBD1 (5 bases). The ends were cut back, 7 bases at V and 5 bases at J, with 9 bases in the middle. Germline V lookup: CDR1 MDHEN, CDR2 SYDVKM. This CDR3 contains 12 residues. CDR3 sequence (DNA): TGTGCCAGCACTCAGGGTGACAATGAGCAGTTCTTC. Translating gives CASTQGDNEQFF. The full variable domain, with the rest looked up from reference TRBV28 and TRBJ2-1, is DVKVTQSSRYLVKRTGEKVFLECVQDMDHENMFWYRQDPGLGLRLIYFSYDVKMKEKGDIPEGYSVSREKKERFSLILESASTNQTSMYLCASTQGDNEQFFGPGTRLTVL.

The V gene is TRBV6-6, the J gene TRBJ2-1, with D tentatively TRBD1 (5 bases). V dropped 0 bases and J dropped 2 bases, with 8 bases sitting between them. This CDR3 spans 15 amino acids. Germline lookup yields CDR1 MNHNY and CDR2 SVGAGI (reference sequence). The CDR3 DNA reads TGTGCCAGCAGTTACTCAGCAGGGACCTACAATGAGCAGTTCTTC. Translation: CASSYSAGTYNEQFF.

This sequence joins TRBV6-1 and TRBJ1-1, with unresolved D. The CDR3 covers 13 residues. Trimming removed 7 bases from V and 3 bases from J, with 12 bases in between. Looked up from germline, CDR1 is MNHNS and CDR2 is SASEGT. For the CDR3, the DNA is TGTGCCAGCACGGCCCAAGAGGACACTGAAGCTTTCTTT. Its protein is CASTAQEDTEAFF.

The V call is TRBV5-8, the J call TRBJ2-7; TRBD2 is a possible D gene (5 bases). In germline, CDR1 is SGHTS, CDR2 YDEGEE. V shed 0 bases and J shed 4 bases, with 14 bases lying between them. This CDR3 has 15 amino acids. The DNA of the CDR3 is TGTGCCAGCAGCTTGGAATCGGGGAGATCGTACGAGCAGTACTTC. As protein: CASSLESGRSYEQYF. Drawing the rest from reference TRBV5-8 and TRBJ2-7, the complete variable domain is EAGVTQSPTHLIKTRGQQATLRCSPISGHTSVYWYQQALGLGLQFLLWYDEGEERNRGNFPPRFSGRQFPNYSSELNVNALELEDSALYLCASSLESGRSYEQYFGPGTRLTVT.

A single count supports this clone. This chain links TRBV6-5 with TRBJ2-3; TRBD2 aligns across 10 bases. V trimming: 5 bases; J trimming: 6 bases; junction bases outside the gene matches: 8. This CDR3 has 15 residues. The V gene's germline CDR1 is MNHEY and CDR2 SVGAGI. The CDR3 region is CASSNLAGVADTQYF. The CDR3 DNA reads TGTGCCAGCAGTAATCTAGCGGGAGTGGCGGATACGCAGTATTTT.

This chain connects TRBV19 to TRBJ1-2; 7 positions match TRBD1. CDR1 is LNHDA, CDR2 SQIVND, per germline (reference sequence). With 8 bases clipped from V and 0 bases from J, the junction kept 24 bases outside the gene matches. The CDR3 loop spans 20 amino acids. CDR3 loop: CASYPSLGAGQRLTNYGYTF. CDR3 bases: TGTGCCAGTTACCCTAGCCTAGGCGCGGGACAGAGATTGACTAACTATGGCTACACCTTC.

The CDR3 nucleotides read TGTGCCAGCAGCCCCGGGAGGGGAGGCAATCAGCCCCAGCATTTT. It specifies CASSPGRGGNQPQHF. The chain carries TRBV2 and TRBJ1-5, with TRBD1 as a possible D gene (5 bases). Trimming took off 6 bases at V and 2 bases at J, with 14 bases between the two ends. CDR1 and CDR2 (germline): SNHLY, FYNNEI. There are 15 residues in the CDR3.

Only a few counts were recorded for this clone. The CDR3 protein is CASSPQVGFNAFF. CDR3 DNA: TGTGCCAGCAGCCCCCAGGTGGGGTTCAATGCTTTCTTT. V gene TRBV7-9 combines with J gene TRBJ1-1; unclear D gene. Germline assignment: CDR1 SEHNR and CDR2 FQNEAQ (reference sequence). CDR3 length: 13 amino acids. V lost 5 bases and J lost 11, with 18 bases in between.

J is TRBJ2-7 and V is TRBV7-3; 7 nucleotides agree with TRBD1. V dropped 5 bases and J dropped 6; count of bases not matched to a gene: 10. Per germline, CDR1 SGHTA and CDR2 FQGTGA. The CDR3 length is 14 residues. The CDR3 spells CASSPQGEGGEQYF. CDR3 DNA sequence: TGTGCCAGCAGCCCCCAGGGGGAAGGAGGCGAGCAGTACTTC. Full variable domain (missing parts from reference TRBV7-3 and TRBJ2-7): GAGVSQTPSNKVTEKGKYVELRCDPISGHTALYWYRQSLGQGPEFLIYFQGTGAADDSGLPNDRFFAVRPEGSVSTLKIQRTERGDSAVYLCASSPQGEGGEQYFGPGTRLTVT.

This clone is a singleton in its sample. The rearrangement joins TRBV10-1 to TRBJ2-4; D may be TRBD2 (5 bases). The V gene lost 0 bases and the J gene lost 3 bases, with 9 bases spanning the gap. The CDR3 length is 15 residues. The V gene's germline CDR1 is WNHNN and CDR2 SYGVQD (reference sequence). The CDR3 nucleotides read TGCGCCAGCAGTGAGTCGAAACTAGACAAAAACATTCAGTACTTC. Residues: CASSESKLDKNIQYF.